These 12 T cell receptor beta chains were sequenced from one sample in a study of human T cells and chemical hapten exposure. TCRdb recomputed calls from the RACE reads with MiXCR, one row per CDR3 protein. There are approximately 96,000 distinct CDR3 sequences in the sample; approximately 8.6% occur only once, and more than 2% lies in the top ten. Indicated time point: patch test 2, 6 weeks after DPC sensitization. The treatment is: therapeutic diphenylcyclopropenone sensitization with weekly scalp DPC. Sequenced material: whole blood, taken in connection with sensitization to the hapten diphenylcyclopropenone (DPC). These receptors all stem from a woman in her thirties or forties with alopecia areata. Some clones in this sample may be carry-over from other donors' samples.

There are a few counts of this clonotype. The chain carries TRBV3-1 and TRBJ2-1, with 8 positions matching TRBD1. Germline V gene sequence: CDR1 LGHDT, CDR2 YNNKEL (reference sequence). This CDR3 comprises 13 residues. The ends lost 0 bases at V and 15 bases at J; junction bases unmatched: 7. CDR3 sequence: CASSQDRTGSLFF. The DNA for the CDR3 is TGTGCCAGCAGCCAAGATAGGACAGGGTCGTTGTTCTTC.

This clonotype was observed a few times. CDR3 loop: CASSTGGLSGANVLTF. The CDR3 DNA reads as TGTGCCAGCTCGACAGGGGGCCTGAGTGGGGCCAACGTCCTGACTTTC. V usage is TRBV28 and J usage is TRBJ2-6, with 10 bases fitting TRBD1. Trimming removed 8 bases from V and 3 bases from J; junction bases left unmatched: 7. The CDR3 length is 16 residues. Germline CDR1 and CDR2: MDHEN and SYDVKM. The entire variable domain, with the rest obtained from reference TRBV28 and TRBJ2-6, is as follows: DVKVTQSSRYLVKRTGEKVFLECVQDMDHENMFWYRQDPGLGLRLIYFSYDVKMKEKGDIPEGYSVSREKKERFSLILESASTNQTSMYLCASSTGGLSGANVLTFGAGSRLTVL.

In its sample, this clonotype was seen many times. V usage is TRBV29-1 and J usage is TRBJ2-7; D is unclear. The ends were cut back, 4 bases at V and 6 bases at J, with 4 bases in the middle. The CDR3 sequence is 9 residues long. Germline V CDR1 and CDR2: SQVTM, ANQGSEA. CDR3 residues: CSVVCEQYF. In DNA, the CDR3 is TGCAGCGTTGTATGCGAGCAGTACTTC.

This clonotype was detected many times. The V gene is TRBV29-1, the J gene TRBJ1-1, with TRBD1 matching over 8 bases. J gave up 1 base and V 6 bases, and 4 bases lay outside the gene matches. The germline gives CDR1 SQVTM, CDR2 ANQGSEA. The CDR3 is 13 residues long. CDR3 in amino acids: CSVRGQENTEAFF. DNA for the CDR3: TGCAGCGTACGGGGACAGGAGAACACTGAAGCTTTCTTT.

A few counts support this clonotype. The chain combines TRBV20-1 with TRBJ2-7; possible D gene TRBD1, 6 bases. The V gene's germline CDR1 is DFQATT and CDR2 SNEGSKA (reference sequence). Deletions cut 3 bases from V and 0 bases from J, with 12 bases between. CDR3 length: 14 amino acids. The CDR3 bases are TGCAGTGCTAGGATGGACAGCTTCTCCTACGAGCAGTACTTC. Its protein product is CSARMDSFSYEQYF.

V gene TRBV29-1 combines with J gene TRBJ2-3, with D maybe TRBD2 (5 bases). V was clipped by 6 bases and J by 5 bases, with 15 bases between them. The germline V gene encodes CDR1 SQVTM and CDR2 ANQGSEA. CDR3 length equals 13 residues. CDR3 amino acids: CSVVLAGRDTQYF. The CDR3, as DNA: TGCAGCGTAGTACTTGCGGGCAGAGATACGCAGTATTTT.

In its sample, this clonotype was seen many times. This chain joins TRBV5-4 and TRBJ1-2, with 12 bases identical to TRBD1. Trimming at V came to 4 bases and at J to 3 bases, leaving 10 bases not matched to a gene. CDR1 is SGHNT and CDR2 is YYREEE in the germline V gene (reference sequence). This CDR3 region has 17 residues. CDR3 region: CASSRSRDRGLDYGYTF. Here the CDR3 DNA reads TGTGCCAGCAGCCGTAGTCGGGACAGGGGGCTCGACTATGGCTACACCTTC.

This clonotype was recorded at least ten times. This CDR3 reads CASRLQENTEAFF. The CDR3 nucleotides are TGTGCCAGCAGGCTTCAGGAGAACACTGAAGCTTTCTTT. The V and J genes are TRBV6-1 and TRBJ1-1, with D unresolved. Trimming cost V 6 bases and J 1 base, with 9 bases left between them. The CDR3 has 13 amino acids. Germline CDR1 is MNHNS and CDR2 is SASEGT.

At least ten counts were recorded for this clonotype. This sequence joins TRBV7-2 and TRBJ2-2; the D is unclear. Germline V gives CDR1 SGHTA, CDR2 FQGNSA. The CDR3 is 16 amino acids. V lost 11 bases, J lost 7 bases, and 26 bases lay in between. CDR3 sequence: CALGKLQMNWGGELFF. In nucleotides, the CDR3 is TGTGCCCTAGGGAAACTGCAAATGAATTGGGGCGGGGAGCTGTTTTTT.

This clonotype was seen more than once but under ten times. The chain uses TRBV5-4 and TRBJ2-7; 8 bases line up with TRBD2. The V gene end was trimmed by 2 bases and the J gene end by 9 bases; junction bases not matched to a gene: 7. The germline V gene encodes CDR1 SGHNT and CDR2 YYREEE (reference sequence). The length of the CDR3 is 13 residues. DNA of the CDR3: TGTGCCAGCAGCTTCCAGCCGCGGGGGGCGCAGTACTTC. It is translated as CASSFQPRGAQYF. The whole variable domain, remainder taken from reference TRBV5-4 and TRBJ2-7, is ETGVTQSPTHLIKTRGQQVTLRCSSQSGHNTVSWYQQALGQGPQFIFQYYREEENGRGNFPPRFSGLQFPNYSSELNVNALELDDSALYLCASSFQPRGAQYFGPGTRLTVT.

This clonotype showed up many times. V is TRBV7-2 and J is TRBJ2-1; D uncertain. V was pared by 0 bases and J by 5 bases, with 5 bases between. The CDR3 runs to 13 residues. The germline CDR1 and CDR2 sequences are SGHTA and FQGNSA. The CDR3 bases are TGTGCCAGCAGCTTAGCATGGCACAATGAGCAGTTCTTC. Amino acids: CASSLAWHNEQFF.

J is TRBJ2-7 and V is TRBV10-3; D may be TRBD1 (6 bases). CDR1 is ENHRY, CDR2 SYGVKD, per germline. Deletions cut 7 bases from V and 3 bases from J, with 16 bases between. The CDR3 consists of 14 residues. CDR3 in amino acids: CAIKGDRLGYEQYF. The CDR3 DNA reads TGTGCCATCAAGGGGGACCGACTGGGCTACGAGCAGTACTTC.